The 12 T cell receptor beta chains given below trace back to one sample, sequenced in a study of T cell clones after liver transplantation. Generated by immunoSEQ multiplex PCR, the TCRdb table keeps only in-frame clones and is missing some. Of about 120,000 clones listed, less than 95% are singletons. The sample here was CD4+ T cells from blood, taken 12 months after liver transplant. All receptors derive from a human patient who received a liver transplant. Some of these T cells may belong to the graft donor.

This chain connects TRBV5-1 to TRBJ2-5, with D uncertain. Deletions cut 2 bases from V and 2 bases from J, with 7 bases between. The CDR3 is 13 residues long. CDR1 SGHRS and CDR2 YFSETQ come from the germline V gene. The CDR3 region is CASSFLVQETQYF. The CDR3 coding sequence is TGCGCCAGCAGCTTTCTAGTGCAAGAGACCCAGTACTTC.

The J gene is TRBJ1-5, the V gene TRBV19, with 7 bases that match TRBD1. The CDR3 sequence is 14 residues long. Germline V gene sequence: CDR1 LNHDA, CDR2 SQIVND (reference sequence). Trimming removed 4 bases from V and 5 bases from J; junction bases left unmatched: 5. The CDR3 DNA reads TGTGCCAGTAGTAGACAGGGTGCTGATCAGCCCCAGCATTTT. Protein product: CASSRQGADQPQHF. Together with reference TRBV19 and TRBJ1-5, the CDR3 gives the full variable domain: DGGITQSPKYLFRKEGQNVTLSCEQNLNHDAMYWYRQDPGQGLRLIYYSQIVNDFQKGDIAEGYSVSREKKESFPLTVTSAQKNPTAFYLCASSRQGADQPQHFGDGTRLSIL.

V is TRBV7-3 and J is TRBJ2-2; 9 bases are shared with TRBD2. Germline V CDR1 and CDR2: SGHTA, FQGTGA. The CDR3 extends over 17 amino acids. J gave up 5 bases and V 0 bases, and 7 bases lay outside the gene matches. CDR3 loop: CASSLTGLAGRTGELFF. In DNA, the CDR3 is TGTGCCAGCAGCTTAACGGGCCTAGCGGGAAGGACCGGGGAGCTGTTTTTT.

The chain joins TRBV9 to TRBJ2-1, with 10 bases identical to TRBD1. V dropped 3 bases and J dropped 4; count of bases not matched to a gene: 4. This CDR3 spans 15 amino acids. Germline CDR1 and CDR2: SGDLS and YYNGEE. CDR3 protein: CASSARTGGYNEQFF. CDR3 nucleotide sequence: TGTGCCAGCAGCGCCCGGACAGGGGGGTACAATGAGCAGTTCTTC.

This chain joins TRBV19 and TRBJ1-1, with TRBD1 matching over 9 bases. The trim removed 2 bases at V and 4 bases at J, leaving 5 bases unmatched. Per germline, CDR1 LNHDA and CDR2 SQIVND (reference sequence). The CDR3 consists of 15 residues. The CDR3 loop reads CASSIRQGVFTEAFF. Here the CDR3 DNA reads TGTGCCAGTAGTATAAGACAGGGGGTCTTCACTGAAGCTTTCTTT.

The chain carries TRBV6-5 and TRBJ2-5; D remains ambiguous. Per germline, CDR1 MNHEY and CDR2 SVGAGI. The CDR3 spans 13 residues. V gave up 0 bases and J gave up 7 bases, with 9 bases separating them. The CDR3 here is CASSYSYYGTQYF. The CDR3 bases are TGTGCCAGCAGTTACTCGTATTATGGGACCCAGTACTTC.

This clone was recorded once. The rearrangement joins TRBV5-1 to TRBJ2-2; TRBD1 matches at 8 bases. In germline, CDR1 is SGHRS, CDR2 YFSETQ. The CDR3 sequence is 15 residues long. V shed 5 bases and J 3 bases; nucleotides not matched to a gene: 6. CDR3 DNA sequence: TGCGCCAGCAGTATACAGGGGGAGGACACCGGGGAGCTGTTTTTT. Its translation is CASSIQGEDTGELFF.

V gene TRBV5-1 combines with J gene TRBJ2-3; 10 bases are a match to TRBD1. J lost 4 bases, V lost 4 bases, and 3 bases had no gene match. Germline V lookup: CDR1 SGHRS, CDR2 YFSETQ. The CDR3 is 14 amino acids. The CDR3 DNA reads TGCGCCAGCAGCGGCGGACAGGGGGCAGATACGCAGTATTTT. Protein: CASSGGQGADTQYF.

J is TRBJ2-3 and V is TRBV29-1, with D perhaps TRBD2 (6 bases). Trimming removed 3 bases from V and 8 bases from J, with 15 bases in between. Looked up from germline, CDR1 is SQVTM and CDR2 is ANQGSEA. The CDR3 is made up of 13 amino acids. The CDR3 region is CSVDGGNPATQYF. The CDR3 DNA reads as TGCAGCGTTGACGGAGGGAACCCCGCTACGCAGTATTTT.

V usage is TRBV5-4 and J usage is TRBJ2-6, with D hard to call. The V end was cut by 5 bases, the J end by 0 bases, with 6 bases between. CDR1 and CDR2 (germline): SGHNT, YYREEE (reference sequence). The CDR3 contains 14 residues. The DNA for the CDR3 is TGTGCCAGCAGGAAAAACTCTGGGGCCAACGTCCTGACTTTC. Encoded protein: CASRKNSGANVLTF. Full variable domain (remainder filled in from reference TRBV5-4 and TRBJ2-6): ETGVTQSPTHLIKTRGQQVTLRCSSQSGHNTVSWYQQALGQGPQFIFQYYREEENGRGNFPPRFSGLQFPNYSSELNVNALELDDSALYLCASRKNSGANVLTFGAGSRLTVL.

The genes are TRBV14 and TRBJ1-2; TRBD1 aligns across 8 bases. Germline V gene lookup returns CDR1 SGHDN and CDR2 FVKESK. V gave up 4 bases and J gave up 8 bases; unmatched junction bases: 9. The CDR3 has 14 amino acids. The CDR3 reads CASSPGQGFGGYTF. CDR3 DNA sequence: TGTGCCAGCAGCCCCGGACAGGGTTTCGGGGGCTACACCTTC.

The chain has TRBV28 and TRBJ2-1; D not resolved. The CDR3 contains 14 residues. Germline V gene lookup returns CDR1 MDHEN and CDR2 SYDVKM. The V end lost 5 bases, the J end lost 6 bases, and 14 bases lay between the germline ends. CDR3 sequence reads: CASSRQANPNEQFF. DNA of the CDR3: TGTGCCAGCAGTAGACAAGCCAACCCCAATGAGCAGTTCTTC.